Shown below are 29 T cell receptor beta chains from a single sample sequenced in a study of Graves' ophthalmopathy and Graves' hyperthyroidism (dated by TCRdb to 2016 to 2019). Sequencing used an Illumina HiSeq 2000. For repertoire sequencing, TCR beta CDR3 regions were amplified from RNA transcripts. The first round was an RT-PCR using HTBI primers with the Qiagen OneStep RT-PCR kit, and this first round was followed by a second-round multiplex PCR, then size selection and purification. The public reads were reanalyzed by TCRdb: fastp trimming at Q25, MiXCR alignment, in-frame beta chains only. Identical CDR3 protein sequences are pooled into one entry, listed with their most common genes and DNA. Across this sample there are hundreds of thousands of distinct CDR3 sequences, with 35% to 50% seen only once. Jointly, the top ten make up 3% to 4% of the sample. Sequencing was done on a sample of peripheral blood. These receptors originate from an adult man with Graves' ophthalmopathy.

This clonotype was observed at least ten times. This chain uses TRBV19 with TRBJ1-6; no clear D gene. Trimming stripped 1 base from V and 8 bases from J, with 6 bases between. This CDR3 contains 13 residues. CDR1 is LNHDA, CDR2 SQIVND, per germline (reference sequence). CDR3 region: CASSIAADSPLHF. The CDR3 DNA reads as TGTGCCAGTAGTATAGCTGCAGATTCACCCCTCCACTTT.

This clonotype was recorded at least ten times. This chain links TRBV2 with TRBJ2-7, with 10 bases fitting TRBD1. Germline CDR1 SNHLY, CDR2 FYNNEI. The CDR3 is made up of 17 amino acids. The V and J ends lost 6 bases and 0 bases, in that order; junction bases with no gene match: 11. CDR3 in amino acids: CASRQPGQGFISYEQYF. The DNA for the CDR3 is TGTGCCAGCAGACAACCGGGACAGGGGTTTATCTCCTACGAGCAGTACTTC.

In this sample, this clonotype turned up a few times. The V and J genes are TRBV6-5 and TRBJ2-7, with D perhaps being TRBD1 or TRBD2 (6 bases each). Germline CDR1 is MNHEY and CDR2 is SVGAGI. There are 18 residues in the CDR3. V dropped 0 bases and J dropped 3 bases, with 21 bases sitting between them. As DNA, the CDR3 is TGTGCCAGCAGTTACTCCAGGGGTTCGGGAGTCGTTAGCTACGAGCAGTACTTC. Protein sequence: CASSYSRGSGVVSYEQYF.

The V call is TRBV19, the J call TRBJ2-6, with TRBD1 identical over 8 bases. The CDR3 is 15 amino acids. Germline CDR1 reads LNHDA; CDR2 reads SQIVND (reference sequence). The junction had 6 bases not matched to a gene; V was cut back by 7 bases and J by 4 bases. The CDR3 sequence is CASIEDRAGANVLTF. The CDR3 DNA reads as TGTGCCAGTATAGAGGACAGGGCGGGGGCCAACGTCCTGACTTTC. Combining the CDR3 with reference TRBV19 and TRBJ2-6 gives the whole variable domain DGGITQSPKYLFRKEGQNVTLSCEQNLNHDAMYWYRQDPGQGLRLIYYSQIVNDFQKGDIAEGYSVSREKKESFPLTVTSAQKNPTAFYLCASIEDRAGANVLTFGAGSRLTVL.

V and J are TRBV5-1 and TRBJ1-3; no definite D call. Trimming took off 3 bases at V and 8 bases at J, with 12 bases between the two ends. Germline CDR1 SGHRS, CDR2 YFSETQ. The CDR3 has 13 amino acids. CDR3 loop: CASSWGVQDTIYF. DNA for the CDR3: TGCGCCAGCAGCTGGGGAGTCCAAGACACCATATATTTT.

This clonotype was detected many times. V usage is TRBV19 and J usage is TRBJ2-5, with D perhaps matching TRBD1 (6 bases). Germline V gene data show CDR1 as LNHDA and CDR2 as SQIVND (reference sequence). The CDR3 length is 17 residues. Trimming shortened V by 3 bases and J by 2 bases, and 19 bases separated the two germline ends. The DNA of the CDR3 is TGTGCCAGTAGTATGTCGTCCGGGACACTGGGGCAAGAGACCCAGTACTTC. Amino acids: CASSMSSGTLGQETQYF.

In its sample, this clonotype was seen many times. J is TRBJ2-5 and V is TRBV14; TRBD1 might be the D (5 bases). This CDR3 region has 11 residues. Germline V gene sequence: CDR1 SGHDN, CDR2 FVKESK. Trimming took off 4 bases at V and 9 bases at J, with 9 bases between the two ends. CDR3 in DNA: TGTGCCAGCAGCCCCTCCAGGGCCCAGTACTTC. This gives the protein CASSPSRAQYF.

This clonotype was seen more than once but under ten times. This rearrangement joins TRBV6-2 or TRBV6-3 to TRBJ2-7; weak D call: TRBD2 (6 bases). This CDR3 comprises 15 residues. V gave up 7 bases and J gave up 6 bases, with 22 bases separating them. CDR1 and CDR2 (germline): MNHEY, SVGEGT. The CDR3 bases are TGTGCCAGCACCGTAACTGGAGGGAAGGCAGGCGAGCAGTACTTC. Amino acids: CASTVTGGKAGEQYF.

This clonotype was seen many times. The rearrangement links TRBV20-1 to TRBJ1-1; D remains unclear. The germline V gene has CDR1 DFQATT and CDR2 SNEGSKA (reference sequence). The CDR3 is made up of 14 amino acids. The germline V and J ends were trimmed by 0 bases and 5 bases, with 13 bases remaining between them. For the CDR3, the DNA is TGCAGTGCTAGAGACCCTACGGGGTCAACTGAAGCTTTCTTT. Protein product: CSARDPTGSTEAFF.

This clonotype appeared a single time. This sequence joins TRBV2 and TRBJ2-1, with TRBD1 as a possible D gene (5 bases). Germline CDR1 is SNHLY and CDR2 is FYNNEI. The ends were cut back, 8 bases at V and 6 bases at J, with 11 bases in the middle. The CDR3 is 12 amino acids. The CDR3 DNA sequence: TGTGCCAGCGCCAGGGTTTTCAATGAGCAGTTCTTC. Translation: CASARVFNEQFF.

The chain links TRBV12-3 or TRBV12-4 to TRBJ2-2; 8 nucleotides line up with TRBD2. The CDR3 runs 18 residues. The V segment lost 4 bases and the J segment 7 bases; nucleotides outside the gene matches: 17. The DNA of the CDR3 is TGTGCCAGCAGTTCAAGGTTGGGCCTTAGCGGGATGTTCGGGGAGCTGTTTTTT. Amino acid sequence: CASSSRLGLSGMFGELFF.

There are many counts of this clonotype. The chain employs TRBV9 and TRBJ1-6; D remains ambiguous. CDR3 length: 15 residues. Germline V gene data show CDR1 as SGDLS and CDR2 as YYNGEE. Trimming removed 0 bases at V and 6 bases at J, with 10 bases between. CDR3 sequence (DNA): TGTGCCAGCAGCGTAGCTGACGGGTTTAATTCACCCCTCCACTTT. Its protein product is CASSVADGFNSPLHF.

CDR3: CSAPSPGQGDNYGYTF. For the CDR3, the DNA is TGCAGTGCGCCAAGTCCGGGACAGGGGGATAACTATGGCTACACCTTC. The genes are TRBV20-1 and TRBJ1-2; TRBD1 agrees at 11 bases. The germline V gene encodes CDR1 DFQATT and CDR2 SNEGSKA (reference sequence). CDR3 size: 16 residues. J gave up 1 base and V 6 bases, and 10 bases lay outside the gene matches.

This clonotype showed up just a few times. In DNA, the CDR3 is TGTGCCAGCAGCCCCCGGGCAGGCTCACCCCTCCACTTT. Protein sequence: CASSPRAGSPLHF. V and J are TRBV7-9 and TRBJ1-6; D not resolved. This CDR3 comprises 13 residues. V lost 5 bases, J lost 10 bases, and 12 bases lay in between. Germline V gene lookup returns CDR1 SEHNR and CDR2 FQNEAQ (reference sequence).

This chain uses TRBV29-1 with TRBJ1-2; 9 bases line up with TRBD1. Germline V gene data show CDR1 as SQVTM and CDR2 as ANQGSEA. This CDR3 region has 13 residues. V was pared by 8 bases and J by 4 bases, with 8 bases of the junction left unmatched. The CDR3 loop reads CSTRGQGTYGYTF. Here the CDR3 DNA reads TGCAGCACCAGGGGACAGGGTACCTATGGCTACACCTTC.

This clonotype was counted ten times or more. The J gene is TRBJ2-7, the V gene TRBV12-3 or TRBV12-4; D is possibly TRBD1 (6 bases). The V end lost 5 bases, the J end lost 6 bases, and 11 bases lay between the germline ends. The CDR3 contains 12 residues. The CDR3 is CASSPDRSEQYF. CDR3 bases: TGTGCCAGCAGTCCAGACAGGAGCGAGCAGTACTTC.

At least ten counts were recorded for this clonotype. This sequence joins TRBV4-2 and TRBJ1-1; the match to TRBD1 covers 7 bases. CDR1 and CDR2 from the germline V gene are LGHNA and YNFKEQ. V trimming: 3 bases; J trimming: 1 base; junction bases outside the gene matches: 8. The CDR3 spans 16 residues. For the CDR3, the DNA is TGTGCCAGCAGCCAGGAGATCGGGACAGCGAACACTGAAGCTTTCTTT. The encoded protein is CASSQEIGTANTEAFF.

This clonotype was counted at least ten times. The rearrangement joins TRBV10-3 to TRBJ1-5; a weak D match, TRBD1 (6 bases). The V gene's germline CDR1 is ENHRY and CDR2 SYGVKD. V lost 1 base to trimming and J lost 5 bases, with 12 bases between them. This CDR3 has 15 residues. The CDR3 DNA follows: TGTGCCATCAGTGAGTTTACAGGGCCCGATCAGCCCCAGCATTTT. Translated: CAISEFTGPDQPQHF.

The genes are TRBV5-5 and TRBJ1-1; TRBD1 is a possible D gene (6 bases). The CDR3 runs 15 residues. V was trimmed by 3 bases and J by 0 bases, leaving 12 bases between them. Germline V gene sequence: CDR1 SGHKS, CDR2 YYEKEE (reference sequence). CDR3: CASSYGQRMNTEAFF. In DNA form, the CDR3 reads TGTGCCAGCAGCTACGGACAGAGAATGAACACTGAAGCTTTCTTT.

This clonotype was found many times. V usage is TRBV25-1 and J usage is TRBJ1-2; D is undetermined. Germline assignment: CDR1 MGHDK and CDR2 SYGVNS. The length of the CDR3 is 14 residues. V was clipped by 2 bases and J by 2 bases, with 9 bases between them. CDR3 residues: CASSESGGNYGYTF. The CDR3 DNA reads as TGTGCCAGCAGTGAAAGCGGCGGAAACTATGGCTACACCTTC.

This clonotype was seen a handful of times. This chain uses TRBV19 with TRBJ2-7; 7 nucleotides match TRBD2. This CDR3 is built from 17 residues. Germline V gene sequence: CDR1 LNHDA, CDR2 SQIVND (reference sequence). V was clipped by 6 bases and J by 3 bases; unmatched bases: 17. As DNA, the CDR3 is TGTGCCAGTAGCCCCCTTGGACTGCGGGGGATCTTCTACGAGCAGTACTTC. Its translation is CASSPLGLRGIFYEQYF.

The chain has TRBV15 and TRBJ1-1; weak D call: TRBD2 (6 bases). TRBJ2-1 matches the DNA end more closely, so the J call is doubtful. The CDR3 is made up of 13 amino acids. Germline CDR1 reads LNHNV; CDR2 reads YYDKDF (reference sequence). The CDR3 region has the DNA TGTGCCACCAGCGGAGGGAAAGGGACTGAGCAGTTCTTC. Its protein is CATSGGKGTEQFF.

J is TRBJ2-2 and V is TRBV7-9; D is unresolved. V was cut by 5 bases and J by 6 bases, with 7 bases left in between. From germline, CDR1 is SEHNR and CDR2 FQNEAQ (reference sequence). The CDR3 is 12 residues long. The CDR3 is CASSQEPGELFF. The CDR3 region has the DNA TGTGCCAGCAGCCAAGAGCCCGGGGAGCTGTTTTTT.

This clonotype showed up many times. This chain joins TRBV9 and TRBJ2-7; 10 nucleotides align to TRBD1. J lost 4 bases, V lost 4 bases, and 5 bases had no gene match. Germline CDR1 and CDR2: SGDLS and YYNGEE. There are 14 residues in the CDR3. CDR3 amino acids: CASSTGTGEYEQYF. The CDR3 DNA reads TGTGCCAGCAGCACTGGGACAGGGGAGTACGAGCAGTACTTC.

This clonotype has only a few counts. The CDR3 is CASRLGTEYYNSPLHF. The CDR3 DNA is TGTGCCAGCAGACTTGGGACTGAATACTATAATTCACCCCTCCACTTT. The chain links TRBV2 to TRBJ1-6; TRBD1 is a possible D gene (5 bases). CDR1 and CDR2 from the germline V gene are SNHLY and FYNNEI. The CDR3 consists of 16 residues. Trimming pared 6 bases from V and 3 bases from J, leaving 15 bases between.

This clonotype was seen at least ten times. The chain recombines TRBV7-9 with TRBJ1-1; D might be TRBD1 (6 bases). Germline CDR1 reads SEHNR; CDR2 reads FQNEAQ (reference sequence). The CDR3 has 14 amino acids. Trimming removed 5 bases at V and 3 bases at J, with 13 bases between. The CDR3 region has the DNA TGTGCCAGCAGCCGCCCAGGGGCTTACACTGAAGCTTTCTTT. It encodes CASSRPGAYTEAFF.

This clonotype was counted ten times or more. The J gene is TRBJ2-7, the V gene TRBV6-6, with D possibly TRBD2 on 5 matching bases. From germline, CDR1 is MNHNY and CDR2 SVGAGI (reference sequence). The CDR3 runs 14 residues. The V and J ends lost 7 bases and 1 base respectively, with 14 bases between them. CDR3 amino acids: CASIPRTGSYEQYF. In DNA form, the CDR3 reads TGTGCCAGCATCCCTAGGACGGGATCCTACGAGCAGTACTTC.

The chain joins TRBV4-2 to TRBJ2-2; the D gene is possibly TRBD2 (7 bases). The CDR3 spans 17 residues. V was trimmed by 0 bases and J by 4 bases, leaving 15 bases between them. CDR1 is LGHNA and CDR2 is YNFKEQ in the germline V gene. The CDR3 DNA follows: TGTGCCAGCAGCCAAGATGCCGCGGGGGCGGGCACCGGGGAGCTGTTTTTT. Protein product: CASSQDAAGAGTGELFF.

This clonotype was detected a few times. This chain joins TRBV5-1 and TRBJ2-2, with 10 nucleotides matching TRBD2. The junction had 2 bases not matched to a gene; V was cut back by 0 bases and J by 3 bases. The CDR3 spans 16 residues. CDR1 and CDR2 (germline): SGHRS, YFSETQ. CDR3 region: CASSLDLAGDTGELFF. CDR3 nucleotides: TGCGCCAGCAGCTTGGATCTAGCGGGAGACACCGGGGAGCTGTTTTTT.